Following are 27 T cell receptor beta chains from one sample sequenced in a study of T cells in Graves' hyperthyroidism and ophthalmopathy. TCR beta CDR3 sequences were amplified from RNA transcripts. An initial round of RT-PCR targeting the TCR CDR3 relied on the HTBI primer set. Via MiXCR, TCRdb re-called the multiplex PCR reads, giving one row per CDR3 protein. Of some 350,000 distinct CDR3 sequences listed, less than 20% are singletons. Sequenced sample: blood. Source of these receptors: a young woman with Graves' hyperthyroidism that later progressed to Graves' ophthalmopathy.

This clonotype was seen ten or more times. The rearrangement uses TRBV18 and TRBJ1-3; D is perhaps TRBD1 (5 bases). The germline V and J ends were trimmed by 3 bases and 4 bases, with 10 bases remaining between them. The CDR3 covers 14 residues. Germline CDR1 and CDR2: KGHSH and LQKENI. CDR3 loop: CASSPGTAGNTIYF. The CDR3 nucleotides read TGTGCCAGCTCACCTGGGACTGCCGGAAACACCATATATTTT.

This rearrangement joins TRBV11-2 to TRBJ2-3; D call uncertain. Germline loops: CDR1 SGHAT, CDR2 FQNNGV. V gave up 6 bases and J gave up 0 bases, with 13 bases separating them. This CDR3 comprises 15 residues. The CDR3 reads CASSEGSRSTDTQYF. DNA of the CDR3: TGTGCCAGCAGTGAAGGTTCCCGTAGCACAGATACGCAGTATTTT.

This clonotype was recorded at least ten times. The chain links TRBV7-9 to TRBJ1-5; 12 bases are shared with TRBD1. The length of the CDR3 is 14 residues. V was clipped by 5 bases and J by 7 bases; unmatched bases: 3. Germline V gives CDR1 SEHNR, CDR2 FQNEAQ (reference sequence). This chain's CDR3 is CASSPGQGAQPQHF. The DNA for the CDR3 is TGTGCCAGCAGCCCGGGACAGGGGGCACAGCCCCAGCATTTT.

This chain joins TRBV29-1 and TRBJ1-4; D possibly corresponds to TRBD1 (5 bases). CDR3 length: 13 amino acids. Trimming stripped 7 bases from V and 8 bases from J, with 17 bases between. Germline V gene sequence: CDR1 SQVTM, CDR2 ANQGSEA. For the CDR3, the DNA is TGCAGCGCCGGACGAAACCGGGACGAAAAACTGTTTTTT. Translating it yields CSAGRNRDEKLFF.

Turning to this clonotype: A junction boundary mismatches the germline segment, possibly from a read error. The chain employs TRBV3-1 and TRBJ2-7, with unresolved D. The germline gives CDR1 LGHDT, CDR2 YNNKEL (reference sequence). This CDR3 has 13 amino acids. The DNA of the CDR3 is TGTGCCAGCAGCCAAGCAACCGGATACGGGCAGTACTTC. Protein: CASSQATGYGQYF.

This clonotype was seen repeatedly, ten times or more. This CDR3 reads CASSPVELGDSYNEQFF. Here the CDR3 DNA reads TGTGCCAGCAGCCCTGTGGAGCTAGGGGACTCCTACAATGAGCAGTTCTTC. J is TRBJ2-1 and V is TRBV28, with TRBD1 as a possible D gene (5 bases). This CDR3 comprises 17 residues. Trimming took 6 bases from V and 0 from J, leaving 18 bases between them. Germline CDR1 and CDR2: MDHEN and SYDVKM. The full variable domain, rest sourced from reference TRBV28 and TRBJ2-1, is DVKVTQSSRYLVKRTGEKVFLECVQDMDHENMFWYRQDPGLGLRLIYFSYDVKMKEKGDIPEGYSVSREKKERFSLILESASTNQTSMYLCASSPVELGDSYNEQFFGPGTRLTVL.

This clonotype was observed a few times. The chain combines TRBV24-1 with TRBJ2-4, with unresolved D. Trimming removed 8 bases at V and 0 bases at J, with 16 bases between. This CDR3 has 16 amino acids. Germline-derived CDR1 and CDR2 are KGHDR and SFDVKD. The CDR3 DNA reads TGTGCCACCACCCGGTCGACGGATCTAGCCAAAAACATTCAGTACTTC. Its translation: CATTRSTDLAKNIQYF.

J is TRBJ2-3 and V is TRBV30, with D possibly TRBD1 on 5 matching bases. Germline CDR1 is GTSNPN and CDR2 is SVGIG (reference sequence). The CDR3 consists of 16 residues. V was cut by 0 bases and J by 6 bases, with 19 bases left in between. CDR3 residues: CAWSVPSGNSRDTQYF. The CDR3 coding sequence is TGTGCCTGGAGTGTACCGTCAGGGAACTCGCGGGATACGCAGTATTTT.

This clonotype was counted a few times. The chain uses TRBV20-1 and TRBJ2-2; TRBD2 matches 8 bases. The CDR3 totals 20 residues. Trimming at V came to 6 bases and at J to 1 base, leaving 22 bases not matched to a gene. Germline lookup yields CDR1 DFQATT and CDR2 SNEGSKA (reference sequence). DNA for the CDR3: TGCAGTGCCCAGAGGGACTCAAGCCCGATAGCGGGACTGAACACCGGGGAGCTGTTTTTT. It codes for CSAQRDSSPIAGLNTGELFF.

In its sample, this clonotype was seen many times. The chain combines TRBV5-1 with TRBJ2-1; the match to TRBD2 covers 7 bases. Per germline, CDR1 SGHRS and CDR2 YFSETQ. V gave up 0 bases and J gave up 4 bases; unmatched junction bases: 1. CDR3 length: 14 amino acids. The CDR3, as DNA: TGCGCCAGCAGCTTGGTACTAGCGTACAATGAGCAGTTCTTC. Protein sequence: CASSLVLAYNEQFF.

This chain uses TRBV6-1 with TRBJ2-5, with TRBD2 matching over 12 bases. This CDR3 is built from 16 residues. Germline CDR1 is MNHNS and CDR2 is SASEGT. The V segment lost 7 bases and the J segment 9 bases; nucleotides outside the gene matches: 15. The CDR3 loop reads CASNGGVLAGGEAQYF. Here the CDR3 DNA reads TGTGCCAGCAATGGGGGGGTCCTAGCGGGAGGGGAGGCCCAGTACTTC.

On this clonotype itself: One base away lies a much larger clone, so this may be a sequencing read error. This chain links TRBV5-6 with TRBJ2-7, with D unresolved. This CDR3 spans 16 amino acids. Germline V gene sequence: CDR1 SGHDT, CDR2 YYEEEE. The CDR3 DNA follows: TGTGCCAGCACCACCTACGGGCCGGCCAGCTCCTACGAGCATTACTTC. Translated: CASTTYGPASSYEHYF.

This clonotype came up many times. V and J are TRBV18 and TRBJ1-5, with D possibly TRBD1 on 5 matching bases. CDR3 size: 14 residues. Trimming removed 3 bases from V and 6 bases from J, with 12 bases in between. CDR1 and CDR2 from the germline V gene are KGHSH and LQKENI. The CDR3 coding sequence is TGTGCCAGCTCACCGGCAGGGTTGGGTCAGCCCCAGCATTTT. This sequence encodes CASSPAGLGQPQHF.

In this sample, this clonotype turned up many times. This chain joins TRBV3-1 and TRBJ2-2; TRBD2 matches 7 bases. V lost 4 bases and J lost 3; bases outside the gene matches: 8. Looked up from germline, CDR1 is LGHDT and CDR2 is YNNKEL (reference sequence). The CDR3 has 16 residues. The CDR3 spells CASSRFLAGDTGELFF. CDR3 DNA: TGTGCCAGCAGCCGATTCCTCGCGGGGGACACCGGGGAGCTGTTTTTT.

This clonotype appeared many times. The genes are TRBV20-1 and TRBJ2-3; 7 bases line up with TRBD2. Trimming took 0 bases from V and 1 from J; bases not matched to a gene: 7. The CDR3 has 16 residues. In germline, CDR1 is DFQATT, CDR2 SNEGSKA (reference sequence). Here the CDR3 DNA reads TGCAGTGCTAGAGACATCCGGGACTATCGCACAGATACGCAGTATTTT. Its translation is CSARDIRDYRTDTQYF.

The V and J genes are TRBV4-2 and TRBJ2-1; 11 nucleotides align to TRBD2. Trimming at V came to 4 bases and at J to 2 bases, leaving 4 bases not matched to a gene. The germline CDR1 and CDR2 sequences are LGHNA and YNFKEQ. This CDR3 has 16 amino acids. The CDR3 reads CASSPGSGRAYNEQFF. DNA for the CDR3: TGTGCCAGCAGCCCAGGTAGCGGGAGGGCCTACAATGAGCAGTTCTTC.

In DNA form, the CDR3 reads TGTGCCAGCAGGGGGGGGACAGTTTCCTACGAGCAGTACTTC. Translating it yields CASRGGTVSYEQYF. The chain recombines TRBV28 with TRBJ2-7; D possibly matches TRBD1 or TRBD2 (7 bases each). The CDR3 runs 14 residues. V was clipped by 6 bases and J by 1 base, with 13 bases between them. Germline V gene lookup returns CDR1 MDHEN and CDR2 SYDVKM.

In its sample, this clonotype was seen many times. The J gene is TRBJ2-2, the V gene TRBV28; no clear D gene. The CDR3 totals 15 residues. The germline gives CDR1 MDHEN, CDR2 SYDVKM. With 5 bases removed from V and 0 bases from J, the gap between germline ends came to 10 bases. The CDR3 loop is CASSPTASNTGELFF. The CDR3 nucleotides are TGTGCCAGCAGTCCTACCGCCTCGAACACCGGGGAGCTGTTTTTT. The full variable domain, completed using reference TRBV28 and TRBJ2-2, is DVKVTQSSRYLVKRTGEKVFLECVQDMDHENMFWYRQDPGLGLRLIYFSYDVKMKEKGDIPEGYSVSREKKERFSLILESASTNQTSMYLCASSPTASNTGELFFGEGSRLTVL.

CDR3 sequence (DNA): TGTGCCAGCAGCAACGGACAAAATTCTTCACCCCTCCACTTT. It yields the protein CASSNGQNSSPLHF. The chain has TRBV11-2 and TRBJ1-6, with a weak D call TRBD1 (5 bases). The germline CDR1 and CDR2 sequences are SGHAT and FQNNGV. This CDR3 is built from 14 residues. V lost 5 bases to trimming and J lost 9 bases, with 14 bases between them.

Many counts were recorded for this clonotype. The rearrangement links TRBV6-1 to TRBJ1-1; D is perhaps TRBD1 (5 bases). CDR1 and CDR2 from the germline V gene are MNHNS and SASEGT. V gave up 6 bases and J gave up 5 bases, with 13 bases separating them. This CDR3 has 13 residues. The CDR3 DNA reads TGTGCCAGCAGCCCCGGACAAATTACTGAAGCTTTCTTT. This translates into CASSPGQITEAFF.

A few counts support this clonotype. At one of its ends the junction is not consistent with the germline gene, which may arise from a read error. V and J are TRBV6-2 or TRBV6-3 and TRBJ2-5, with D maybe TRBD1 (6 bases). The CDR3 is made up of 15 amino acids. The germline V gene encodes CDR1 MNHEY and CDR2 SVGEGT. The DNA of the CDR3 is TGTGCCAGCACTAACACCAGGGGTCGGAATCGTTCGTCGAACTTC. Translation gives CASTNTRGRNRSSNF.

The chain is built from TRBV19 and TRBJ2-5; 7 nucleotides line up with TRBD1. This CDR3 has 16 amino acids. V gave up 5 bases and J gave up 2 bases; unmatched junction bases: 11. The germline V gene has CDR1 LNHDA and CDR2 SQIVND (reference sequence). The CDR3 bases are TGTGCCAGTAGTGGCGGACAGGTCGGGCTACAAGAGACCCAGTACTTC. It encodes CASSGGQVGLQETQYF.

This clonotype was counted a few times. The V call is TRBV4-2, the J call TRBJ2-1; TRBD1 is a possible D gene (6 bases). The V end lost 7 bases, the J end lost 0 bases, and 16 bases lay between the germline ends. Looked up from germline, CDR1 is LGHNA and CDR2 is YNFKEQ. The CDR3 runs to 16 residues. CDR3 coding DNA: TGTGCCAGCACCGGTCAACAGGGATACTCCTACAATGAGCAGTTCTTC. Protein product: CASTGQQGYSYNEQFF.

V gene TRBV6-1 combines with J gene TRBJ2-1; 11 nucleotides agree with TRBD1. V dropped 10 bases and J dropped 7; count of bases not matched to a gene: 6. Germline CDR1 reads MNHNS; CDR2 reads SASEGT. The CDR3 consists of 13 residues. The DNA for the CDR3 is TGTGCCATATCCCGGGACAGGGGGAATGAGCAGTTCTTC. It is translated as CAISRDRGNEQFF.

This clonotype was seen ten or more times. V usage is TRBV10-1 and J usage is TRBJ2-3; the D gene is possibly TRBD2 (5 bases). Looked up from germline, CDR1 is WNHNN and CDR2 is SYGVQD (reference sequence). This CDR3 region has 14 residues. V lost 4 bases, J lost 2 bases, and 10 bases lay in between. The CDR3 region is CASSGGSDTDTQYF. The CDR3 DNA is TGCGCCAGCAGTGGAGGGTCTGACACAGATACGCAGTATTTT.

The chain links TRBV4-1 to TRBJ2-2, with 7 positions matching TRBD2. The germline V gene encodes CDR1 MGHRA and CDR2 YSYEKL. The ends lost 0 bases at V and 1 base at J; junction bases unmatched: 5. There are 17 residues in the CDR3. CDR3 loop: CASSQDPGRLNTGELFF. The CDR3 bases are TGCGCCAGCAGCCAAGATCCCGGGAGGCTGAACACCGGGGAGCTGTTTTTT.

The sample holds a few counts of this clonotype. A junction boundary mismatches the germline segment, possibly from a read error. The chain links TRBV3-1 to TRBJ2-2, with 9 bases matching TRBD2. The CDR3 has 15 residues. Looked up from germline, CDR1 is LGHDT and CDR2 is YNNKEL (reference sequence). The CDR3 here is CASSQETSGLGELLF. CDR3 in DNA: TGTGCCAGCAGCCAAGAAACTAGCGGGCTCGGGGAGCTGCTTTTT.